Each of the 12 T cell receptor beta chains below was sequenced from the same sample in a study of blood T cell repertoires in COVID-19. Assay: immunoSEQ multiplex PCR; the TCRdb copy retains only in-frame clones and omits some. The sample records some 130,000 clones, 84% being singletons. Sequences were obtained from peripheral blood. The receptors come from a man between 60 and 75 years old with acute or convalescent COVID-19.

V usage is TRBV6-5 and J usage is TRBJ2-7; 10 bases match TRBD2. J gave up 2 bases and V 5 bases, and 3 bases lay outside the gene matches. CDR1 is MNHEY and CDR2 is SVGAGI in the germline V gene. The CDR3 is 14 amino acids. CDR3 residues: CASSRAGGTYEQYF. CDR3 coding DNA: TGTGCCAGCAGTAGAGCGGGAGGGACCTACGAGCAGTACTTC.

The rearrangement joins TRBV19 to TRBJ1-1; weak D call: TRBD1 (5 bases). The germline V gene encodes CDR1 LNHDA and CDR2 SQIVND (reference sequence). CDR3 length equals 13 residues. V shed 5 bases and J shed 5 bases, with 12 bases lying between them. Written as DNA, the CDR3 is TGTGCCAGTAGTGCCCGGGACTGGACTGAAGCTTTCTTT. Protein product: CASSARDWTEAFF.

The rearrangement joins TRBV10-2 to TRBJ2-5; unclear D gene. The CDR3 spans 14 residues. V was clipped by 3 bases and J by 2 bases, with 10 bases between them. Germline V gene data show CDR1 as WSHSY and CDR2 as SAAADI. The CDR3 DNA reads as TGCGCCAGCAGTGATGCGCCAGGACAAGAGACCCAGTACTTC. Translating gives CASSDAPGQETQYF.

The chain joins TRBV7-3 to TRBJ2-3, with 12 bases aligning to TRBD2. Trimming took 2 bases from V and 4 from J; bases not matched to a gene: 4. The CDR3 spans 16 residues. CDR1 and CDR2 from the germline V gene are SGHTA and FQGTGA. This CDR3 is CASSLLAGGPADTQYF. The CDR3 region has the DNA TGTGCCAGCAGCTTACTAGCGGGGGGGCCCGCAGATACGCAGTATTTT.

The CDR3 nucleotides read TGTGCCAGCAGCTTGGGGGGACAGGGCTCTGGCTACACCTTC. Amino acid sequence: CASSLGGQGSGYTF. The V gene is TRBV7-3, the J gene TRBJ1-2, with 9 positions matching TRBD1. Germline CDR1 and CDR2: SGHTA and FQGTGA. The CDR3 consists of 14 residues. J lost 7 bases, V lost 3 bases, and 6 bases had no gene match.

This clone is a singleton in its sample. The chain employs TRBV5-1 and TRBJ2-5, with D tentatively TRBD1 (6 bases). V was cut by 4 bases and J by 2 bases, with 15 bases left in between. Germline V gene sequence: CDR1 SGHRS, CDR2 YFSETQ. The CDR3 extends over 15 amino acids. The CDR3 reads CASSTRGHFQETQYF. The CDR3 DNA reads as TGCGCCAGCAGCACTCGGGGACATTTTCAAGAGACCCAGTACTTC.

The rearrangement uses TRBV2 and TRBJ1-1, with TRBD1 matching 7 bases. The V gene end was trimmed by 3 bases and the J gene end by 1 base; junction bases not matched to a gene: 14. CDR1 is SNHLY and CDR2 is FYNNEI in the germline V gene. This CDR3 has 18 residues. In DNA, the CDR3 is TGTGCCAGCAGTGACCCTCCCAGGGGGACATTTTGGAACACTGAAGCTTTCTTT. Amino acid sequence: CASSDPPRGTFWNTEAFF.

V gene TRBV19 combines with J gene TRBJ2-2; the match to TRBD2 covers 13 bases. J was trimmed by 7 bases and V by 5 bases; bases with no gene match: 7. Germline CDR1 is LNHDA and CDR2 is SQIVND (reference sequence). The CDR3 consists of 16 residues. The CDR3 is CASSLPGLAGNGELFF. CDR3 in DNA: TGTGCCAGTAGTCTACCGGGACTAGCGGGAAACGGGGAGCTGTTTTTT.

V gene TRBV27 combines with J gene TRBJ1-1; TRBD1 aligns across 9 bases. The CDR3 extends over 15 amino acids. V shed 0 bases, J shed 5 bases, and the junction held 4 bases outside the gene matches. Per germline, CDR1 MNHEY and CDR2 SMNVEV (reference sequence). This CDR3 reads CASSLSGQGRTEAFF. CDR3 nucleotides: TGTGCCAGCAGTTTATCCGGACAGGGGAGGACTGAAGCTTTCTTT.

The genes are TRBV29-1 and TRBJ1-1; no clear D. Trimming took off 7 bases at V and 3 bases at J, with 21 bases between the two ends. This CDR3 contains 15 residues. Germline loops: CDR1 SQVTM, CDR2 ANQGSEA. DNA for the CDR3: TGCAGCGCCTCGGCGGGGATTGGTCGGGACACTGAAGCTTTCTTT. Encoded protein: CSASAGIGRDTEAFF.

The chain uses TRBV5-1 and TRBJ1-4; TRBD1 agrees at 7 bases. Trimming cost V 0 bases and J 0 bases; bases outside gene matches: 2. Germline V gene sequence: CDR1 SGHRS, CDR2 YFSETQ. The CDR3 is 16 residues long. The CDR3 here is CASSLGGGATNEKLFF. The DNA for the CDR3 is TGCGCCAGCAGCTTGGGAGGGGGCGCAACTAATGAAAAACTGTTTTTT. The full variable domain, with the rest looked up from reference TRBV5-1 and TRBJ1-4, is KAGVTQTPRYLIKTRGQQVTLSCSPISGHRSVSWYQQTPGQGLQFLFEYFSETQRNKGNFPGRFSGRQFSNSRSEMNVSTLELGDSALYLCASSLGGGATNEKLFFGSGTQLSVL.

The genes are TRBV12-3 or TRBV12-4 and TRBJ2-7; 7 nucleotides align to TRBD1. The trim removed 6 bases at V and 3 bases at J, leaving 5 bases unmatched. CDR3 size: 13 residues. DNA for the CDR3: TGTGCCAGCAGGACTCCAGGGGGCTACGAGCAGTACTTC. Translating it yields CASRTPGGYEQYF.